This TCR beta chain was recovered during a study of regulatory T cells in long-lasting Graves disease (dated by TCRdb to about 2021). Notes on the research overall: Newly diagnosed Graves' disease patients had taken antithyroid drugs for less than 3 months. The study was registered as a clinical trial and conducted in China. This study used TCR sequencing and RNA sequencing of peripheral blood to compare persistent Graves' disease patients against newly diagnosed Graves' disease patients. TCR sequencing covered some 13 persistent and about 20 newly diagnosed Graves' disease patients, around 33 samples in total.

The time point label, as the study defines it: newly diagnosed GD, antithyroid drugs for less than 3 months. For both TCR sequencing and RNA sequencing, RNA was extracted from PBMCs using TRIzol. Graves' disease was diagnosed according to American Thyroid Association guidelines. Recruitment of patients was carried out at an endocrinology department in Xi'an, China. From each patient, 7.5 to 9.5 milliliters of peripheral blood was collected into an EDTA anticoagulant tube. Ficoll Paque Plus density gradient separation was used to isolate PBMCs, and no further T cell sorting was performed. An Agilent 2100 Bioanalyzer and agarose gel were used to assess RNA quality, and a NanoDrop 2000 was used to measure RNA concentration. Regarding this clonotype: What this receptor recognizes is not known. No base-level quality is on record; no much larger clone is a single base apart.

The investigation overall reported the following: The authors noted that the small sample size was a limitation that may lower accuracy. Patients with persistent disease shared more public clonotypes (about 3,000) than newly diagnosed patients did (approximately 990). Because the primary lesion, thyroid tissue, could not be accessed, the study looked at peripheral blood alone. Lower TCR Shannon entropy and fewer highly expanded clones were observed in persistent Graves' disease patients than in newly diagnosed patients, which suggested clonal expansion. Only the TCR beta chain was sequenced and analyzed. Persistent disease showed preferential use of TRBV28, TRBJ1-2 and TRBJ2-5, whereas newly diagnosed disease favored TRBV20-1 and TRBJ2-1.

The library relied on multiplex PCR. The reads were generated on an Illumina HiSeq 4000. CDR3 regions were amplified by Arm-PCR with iRepertoire HTBI primers to construct TCR beta libraries. Before sequencing, the PCR products went through gel purification. The authors' pipeline ran thus. Gene usage analysis of CDR3 amino acid clonotypes relied on the 55 to 80 TRBV and more than twelve TRBJ segments identified across samples. COPE and FqMerger were used to merge filtered high-quality paired reads into contigs. BLAST was used to align contigs to the IMGT TRBV, TRBD and TRBJ reference genes, and CDR3 was defined following IMGT. Clonotypes above 0.1% frequency were classified as highly expanded clones. Shannon entropy served as the measure of repertoire diversity, while the Gini coefficient captured V-J evenness. Clonotypes shared by more than one individual were considered public. TCRdb reprocessed the public reads (quality trimming at Q25 with fastp, clone calling with MiXCR) and kept in-frame beta chains. Rows matching on CDR3 protein sequence are summarized as one entry with the most common DNA and genes. The V and J calls and clone size come from TCRdb's table, not from the authors' own analysis. The sample profile shows about 440,000 distinct CDR3 sequences; 14% to 15% of them were found once. The ten biggest clones cover 16% of the sample.

According to the germline V gene, CDR1 reads SQVTM and CDR2 reads ANQGSEA. The V and J ends are trimmed by 3 bases and 1 base, leaving 10 bases between them. From cysteine to phenylalanine, the CDR3 is 14 amino acids long. Left in the record is the CDR3 DNA by itself, 42 bases read in frame from the first base. These data were also filed under a second study, of T cells in Graves' hyperthyroidism and ophthalmopathy. The second study's paper adds: Stable Graves' hyperthyroidism was defined as no progression to ophthalmopathy during 18 months of follow-up. Hyperthyroidism patients were aged 18 to 65 years and newly diagnosed, with disease duration of less than 2 months. The study excluded patients with uncontrolled infections, other autoimmune diseases, pregnancy or lactation. Diagnoses were based on clinical symptoms, serum thyroxine and TRAb, thyroid ultrasound and orbital computed tomography. For the first round of RT-PCR on the TCR CDR3, the HTBI primer set was used together with the Qiagen OneStep RT-PCR kit. Most expanded thyroid clonotypes (frequency above 0.001) were also found in blood, which suggests that blood repertoires may mirror thyroid immune responses. Ophthalmopathy was separated from stable hyperthyroidism by a 13 V-J signature model, with approximately 90% sensitivity and roughly 84% specificity obtained in cross-validation and 80%/75% obtained in testing. In validation, progression to ophthalmopathy was predicted by the model with more than 65% sensitivity and under 85% specificity, a median of about 6 months before onset. To identify TCR V-J signatures that set the groups apart, the researchers used a discovery cohort of 100 patients, made up of around 42 with Graves' ophthalmopathy and 57 with stable Graves' hyperthyroidism. Prospective prediction of ophthalmopathy was tested in an independent validation cohort consisting of some 18 hyperthyroidism patients and 15 or so patients who later progressed to ophthalmopathy. The approximately 97 discovery patients were randomly divided into training and test sets at a 7:3 ratio. In addition, the study compared T-cell repertoires in thyroid tissue and in blood from six Graves' hyperthyroidism patients. Once sampling was done, hyperthyroidism patients were given methimazole at a starting dose of 30 mg daily, whereas ophthalmopathy patients were given high-dose intravenous methylprednisolone. The libraries were constructed in a second round of multiplex PCR and then size-selected and purified. Sequencing of the libraries was done on an Illumina HiSeq2000 using paired-end 100 bp reads. SOAPnuke was used to process the raw data, removing reads that contained adapters or uncalled bases, had a mean Phred below 15, or lacked an exact match to the constant primer or identifier. High-quality paired reads were merged with COPE v1.2.5, and unique nucleotide sequences were defined as clonotypes. MiTCR v1.1 was used to align clonotypes to the IMGT TRBV, TRBD and TRBJ reference segments. Only V-J combinations with frequency above 0.0001, covering about 99% of repertoires, were analysed. The TCS score was defined as the ratio of F50 (clonal expansion) to E x V (chaos), calculated using BLOSUM62-based TCRdist between CDR3 peptides within each V-J. Welch's t-statistics and random forest reduced 500 to 550 V-J features to 10 to 15, which were used in a naive Bayes classifier (R e1071). Sample size was not statistically predetermined, and investigators were not blinded to group allocation. The paper reports TCR Vbeta CDR3 sequencing of over 120 peripheral blood samples: some 44 ophthalmopathy, approximately 74 hyperthyroidism and approximately 17 progressor patients.

The receptor's source is a woman younger than 45 with Graves disease. Donor details come from another sample of the same person, matched by shared clones. The chain is encoded by TRBV29-1 joined to TRBJ2-1; TRBD1 is perhaps the D gene, given 5 matching bases. Sequencing was performed on peripheral blood mononuclear cells (PBMCs), taken at new diagnosis, from a patient treated with antithyroid drugs. The CDR3 loop reads CSVDSGLSYNEQFF. The DNA sequence is TGCAGCGTTGATTCAGGGCTATCCTACAATGAGCAGTTCTTC.